The clone carrying this TCR beta chain was picked up many times. Its target is not known. A junction boundary mismatches the germline segment, possibly from a read error. Attachment of unique molecular identifiers to individual cDNA molecules was performed. Via MiXCR, TCRdb re-called the 5' RACE reads, giving one row per CDR3 protein. The table shows some 42,000 distinct CDR3 sequences, with roughly 6% occurring only once. These data originate in a study of early T cells in non-severe SARS-CoV-2 infection. Across the whole study: Whole-blood bulk RNA, unsorted, was sequenced, and chains were unpaired.

General study findings and limits: Private and CD4 specificities were missed by VDJdb matching, skewed to anti-spike CD8.

The CDR3 spans 14 residues. The material sequenced was whole blood, taken at baseline. The clonotype comes from an adult who was a healthcare worker with PCR-confirmed SARS-CoV-2 infection or an uninfected control (not recorded which). The chain carries TRBV12-3 or TRBV12-4 and TRBJ1-1; tentative D call: TRBD1 (6 bases). As DNA, the CDR3 is TGTGCCAGCAGTTTAACAGGGCTGAAGACTGAAGCTTTCTTT. It encodes CASSLTGLKTEAFF.